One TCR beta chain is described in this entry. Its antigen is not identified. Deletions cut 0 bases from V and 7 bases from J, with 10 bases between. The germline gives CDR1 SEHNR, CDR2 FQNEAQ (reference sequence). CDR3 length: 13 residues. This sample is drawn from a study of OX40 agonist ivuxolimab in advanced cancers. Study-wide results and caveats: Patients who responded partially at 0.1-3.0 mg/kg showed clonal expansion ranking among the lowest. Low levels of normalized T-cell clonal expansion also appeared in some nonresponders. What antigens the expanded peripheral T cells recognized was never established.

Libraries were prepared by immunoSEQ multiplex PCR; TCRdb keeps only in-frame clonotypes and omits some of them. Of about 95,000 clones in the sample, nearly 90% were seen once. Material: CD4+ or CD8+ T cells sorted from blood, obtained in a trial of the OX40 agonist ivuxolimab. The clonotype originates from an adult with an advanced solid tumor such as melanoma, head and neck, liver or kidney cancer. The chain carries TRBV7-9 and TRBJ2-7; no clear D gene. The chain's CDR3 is CASSLARQQEQYF. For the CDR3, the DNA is TGTGCCAGCAGCTTAGCGCGGCAGCAAGAGCAGTACTTC.